This TCR beta chain stems from a study of control samples from healthy donors and cancer patients. The repertoire was sequenced with immunoSEQ multiplex PCR; TCRdb's copy has only in-frame clones and lacks some. This sample contains around 190,000 clones. Trimming took 5 bases from V and 0 from J, leaving 11 bases between them. The CDR3 is made up of 15 amino acids. CDR1 is MDHEN, CDR2 SYDVKM, per germline. The material sequenced was blood. The V gene is TRBV28, the J gene TRBJ1-3; D is undetermined. This clonotype was obtained from a woman aged 25 to 45 in good health. Here the CDR3 DNA reads TGTGCCAGCAGTGGGAGGCCACGCTCTGGAAACACCATATATTTT. The encoded protein is CASSGRPRSGNTIYF.